This TCR beta chain was recovered during a study of cytomegalovirus exposure and HLA in healthy donors. This PCR relied on a set of 60 Vbeta primers and 13 Jbeta primers. Clones were read by immunoSEQ multiplex PCR, and TCRdb kept only the in-frame ones, dropping some. The sample lists roughly 100,000 clones; under 65% were seen once. CDR3 size: 13 residues. From germline, CDR1 is SGHTA and CDR2 FQGTGA. Trimming took off 4 bases at V and 1 base at J, with 7 bases between the two ends. V and J are TRBV7-3 and TRBJ1-1, with D perhaps matching TRBD1 (6 bases). The source material was PBMCs. The source is a man aged 55-75 years in good health and CMV-seronegative. The CDR3 protein is CASSWGQNTEAFF. CDR3 DNA: TGTGCCAGCAGCTGGGGACAGAACACTGAAGCTTTCTTT. Filled out from reference TRBV7-3 and TRBJ1-1, the complete variable domain reads GAGVSQTPSNKVTEKGKYVELRCDPISGHTALYWYRQSLGQGPEFLIYFQGTGAADDSGLPNDRFFAVRPEGSVSTLKIQRTERGDSAVYLCASSWGQNTEAFFGQGTRLTVV.